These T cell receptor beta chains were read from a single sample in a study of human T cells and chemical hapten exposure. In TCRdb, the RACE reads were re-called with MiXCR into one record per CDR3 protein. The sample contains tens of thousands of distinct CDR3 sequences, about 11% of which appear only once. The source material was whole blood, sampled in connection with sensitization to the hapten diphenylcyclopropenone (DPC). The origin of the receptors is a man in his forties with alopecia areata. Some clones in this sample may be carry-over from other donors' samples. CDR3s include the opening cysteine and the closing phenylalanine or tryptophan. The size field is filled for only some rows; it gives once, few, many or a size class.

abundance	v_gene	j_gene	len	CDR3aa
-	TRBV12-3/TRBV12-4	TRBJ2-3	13	CASSPQARDTQYF
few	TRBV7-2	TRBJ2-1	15	CASSLSGLALGEQFF
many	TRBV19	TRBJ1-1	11	CASRSGVRAFF
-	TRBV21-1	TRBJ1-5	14	CASSPQGARQPQHF
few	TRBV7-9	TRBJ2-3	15	CAIPIGTSGGNTQYF
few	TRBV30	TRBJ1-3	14	CAWSVWSSGNTIYF
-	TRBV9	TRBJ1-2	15	CASSLLSAASYGYTF
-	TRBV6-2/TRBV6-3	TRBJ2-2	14	CASRPAANTGELFF
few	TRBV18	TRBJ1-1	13	CASANGASTEAFF
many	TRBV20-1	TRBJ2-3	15	CSARNAVPSTDTQYF
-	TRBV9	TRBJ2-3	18	CASSRTETSGRASDTQYF
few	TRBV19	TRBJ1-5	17	CASSRTREPNSNQPQHF
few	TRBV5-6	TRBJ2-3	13	CASSFWLRDTQYF
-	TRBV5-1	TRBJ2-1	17	CASSPGGGLGPYNEQFF
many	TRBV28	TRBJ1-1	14	CASSSAPPNTEAFF
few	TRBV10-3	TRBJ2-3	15	CAIRPLRGSTDTQYF
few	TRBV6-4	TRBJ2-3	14	CASSDAAGTDTQYF
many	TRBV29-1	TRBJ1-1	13	CSVGLGARTEAFF
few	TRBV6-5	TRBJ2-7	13	CASSPRGADEQYF
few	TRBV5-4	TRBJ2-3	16	CASSEGLAGVENTQYF
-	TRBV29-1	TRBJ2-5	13	CSGGQGVRETQYF
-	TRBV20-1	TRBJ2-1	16	CSARDTGRDGGNEQFF
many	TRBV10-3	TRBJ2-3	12	CAISGFRDTQYF
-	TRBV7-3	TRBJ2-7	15	CASSLTSGGSDEQYF
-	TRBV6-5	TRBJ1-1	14	CASSPKGGYTEAFF
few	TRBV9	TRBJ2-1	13	CASSERAYNEQFF
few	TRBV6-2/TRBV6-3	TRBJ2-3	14	CASSPDRNTDTQYF
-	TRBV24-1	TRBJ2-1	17	CATSDLGWGHSENEQFF
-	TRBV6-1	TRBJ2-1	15	CASSARGPVDNEQFF
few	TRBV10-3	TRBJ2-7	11	CAISSFEEQYF
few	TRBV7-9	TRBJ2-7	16	CASTSARGLLTYEQYF
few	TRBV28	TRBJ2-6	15	CASRSPGTGANVLTF
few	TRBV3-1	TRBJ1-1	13	CASSIQGSTEAFF
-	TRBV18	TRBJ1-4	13	CASSPATNEKLFF
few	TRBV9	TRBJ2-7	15	CASSVSSGRVYEQYF
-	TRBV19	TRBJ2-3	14	CASSVGRGTDTQYF
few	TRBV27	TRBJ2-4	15	CASSSAREGGSIQYF
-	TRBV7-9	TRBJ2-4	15	CASSQSSISKNIQYF
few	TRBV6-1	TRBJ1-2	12	CASRATGYGYTF
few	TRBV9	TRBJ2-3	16	CASSVGTTSGEDTQYF
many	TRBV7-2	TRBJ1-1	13	CASSLVWGTEAFF
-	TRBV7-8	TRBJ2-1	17	CASSRTPSLADYNEQFF
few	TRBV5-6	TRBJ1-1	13	CASSRDRTTEAFF
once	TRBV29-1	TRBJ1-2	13	CSVGNRVQGGYTF
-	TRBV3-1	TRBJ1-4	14	CASSPVRGSEKLFF
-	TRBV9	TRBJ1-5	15	CASSVDGSSNQPQHF
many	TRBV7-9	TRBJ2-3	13	CASRRTSGDTQYF
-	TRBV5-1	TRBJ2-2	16	CASYFGPGPNTGELFF
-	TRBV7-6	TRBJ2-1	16	CATPLADKSSYNEQFF
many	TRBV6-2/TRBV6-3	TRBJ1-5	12	CASSRSDQPQHF
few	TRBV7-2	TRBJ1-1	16	CASSPRTGGIGTEAFF
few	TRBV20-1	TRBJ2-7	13	CSAAGSRIYEQYF
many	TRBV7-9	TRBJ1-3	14	CASSLDGTGNTIYF
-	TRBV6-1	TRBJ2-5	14	CASSELAARETQYF
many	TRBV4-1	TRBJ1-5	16	CASSQDFPPGNQPQHF
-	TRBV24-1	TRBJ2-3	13	CATSDPGPDTQYF
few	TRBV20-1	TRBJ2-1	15	CSASFSGGGYNEQFF
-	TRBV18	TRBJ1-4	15	CASSPRTATNEKLFF
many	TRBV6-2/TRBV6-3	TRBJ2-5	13	CASSNQARETQYF
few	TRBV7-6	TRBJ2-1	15	CASSPGQGSYNEQFF